This T cell receptor (beta chain) was identified in a study of blood T cell repertoires in COVID-19. The repertoire was sequenced with immunoSEQ multiplex PCR; TCRdb's copy has only in-frame clones and lacks some. This repertoire shows some 300,000 clones, around 90% found once; its top ten account for approximately 2%. Concerning this clone itself: Other DNA sequences in the sample encode the same CDR3.

CDR1 is MNHEY and CDR2 is SVGAGI in the germline V gene. Trimming took off 7 bases at V and 4 bases at J, with 13 bases between the two ends. The CDR3 sequence is 13 residues long. Recruitment covered some 25 US areas and drew participants whose ages spanned roughly 18 to 90 years. This rearrangement joins TRBV6-5 to TRBJ1-1; D is unresolved. The sample consisted of PBMCs or T cells enriched from blood (not recorded which). The origin of this receptor is a woman aged 60-70 years in a cohort exposed to, infected with or recovered from COVID-19 (not recorded which). The CDR3 sequence is CASTPGGGTEAFF. The CDR3 nucleotides read TGTGCCAGCACCCCCGGAGGAGGCACTGAAGCTTTCTTT.